Presented here are 27 T cell receptor beta chains from one specimen sequenced in a study of beta chain features in type 1 diabetes. Study-level results: Shorter TCRB CDR3s, moderately but significantly so, marked every one of the four CD4+ subsets in Type 1 diabetes patients.

No antigen has been identified for these receptors. cDNA synthesis used the whole RNA isolate, giving expressed TCRB sequences. The assay was immunoSEQ multiplex PCR, and TCRdb's table has in-frame clones only and misses some. The data show 160,000 or so clones, approximately 10% seen once. Sequencing was carried out using central memory CD4+ T cells from blood. The receptor source for this set is a woman in her twenties or thirties with type 1 diabetes.

J is TRBJ2-7 and V is TRBV7-9, with D uncertain. CDR1 SEHNR and CDR2 FQNEAQ come from the germline V gene (reference sequence). This CDR3 region has 16 residues. Between the trimmed V and J ends, which lost 5 bases and 4 bases, there was a span of 21 bases. The CDR3 sequence is CASSANLRVFGYEQYF. CDR3 bases: TGTGCCAGCAGCGCCAACCTCCGGGTATTCGGATACGAGCAGTACTTC.

This clone was detected only a few times. This rearrangement joins TRBV19 to TRBJ1-1, with TRBD1 identical over 12 bases. The CDR3 runs to 16 residues. V gave up 7 bases and J gave up 5 bases; unmatched junction bases: 11. The germline V gene encodes CDR1 LNHDA and CDR2 SQIVND (reference sequence). The DNA for the CDR3 is TGTGCCAGTACCCCCGGGACAGGGGGCTGGGGAACTGAAGCTTTCTTT. Its translation is CASTPGTGGWGTEAFF.

The CDR3 bases are TGTGCCAGCTCACCGTTTATAACCGGGGAGCTGTTTTTT. Its protein is CASSPFITGELFF. This chain joins TRBV18 and TRBJ2-2; no clear D. The germline V gene has CDR1 KGHSH and CDR2 LQKENI. The CDR3 is 13 amino acids. Trimming shortened V by 3 bases and J by 5 bases, and 7 bases separated the two germline ends.

The chain employs TRBV25-1 and TRBJ1-1; 7 bases fit TRBD1. Germline loops: CDR1 MGHDK, CDR2 SYGVNS. V was clipped by 6 bases and J by 3 bases; unmatched bases: 4. This CDR3 spans 13 amino acids. This CDR3 reads CASRTQGDTEAFF. The CDR3 region has the DNA TGTGCCAGCAGAACTCAGGGGGACACTGAAGCTTTCTTT.

A few counts support this clone. The gene calls are TRBV15 and TRBJ2-3; D is possibly TRBD2 (5 bases). Looked up from germline, CDR1 is LNHNV and CDR2 is YYDKDF (reference sequence). V dropped 3 bases and J dropped 4 bases, with 17 bases sitting between them. The CDR3 consists of 16 residues. This CDR3 is CATSRGEGSGADTQYF. The CDR3 DNA sequence: TGTGCCACCAGCAGGGGAGAGGGTAGTGGCGCAGATACGCAGTATTTT. Full variable domain (outside the CDR3, taken from reference TRBV15 and TRBJ2-3): DAMVIQNPRYQVTQFGKPVTLSCSQTLNHNVMYWYQQKSSQAPKLLFHYYDKDFNNEADTPDNFQSRRPNTSFCFLDIRSPGLGDTAMYLCATSRGEGSGADTQYFGPGTRLTVL.

The V gene is TRBV18, the J gene TRBJ1-3; D not resolved. The V gene's germline CDR1 is KGHSH and CDR2 LQKENI. The CDR3 has 16 residues. V shed 2 bases and J shed 2 bases, with 13 bases lying between them. CDR3 amino acids: CASSPGAGGAGNTIYF. CDR3 nucleotide sequence: TGTGCCAGCTCACCAGGCGCAGGTGGTGCTGGAAACACCATATATTTT.

The V call is TRBV7-2, the J call TRBJ2-7; no reliable D call. V lost 8 bases to trimming and J lost 0 bases, with 11 bases between them. In germline, CDR1 is SGHTA, CDR2 FQGNSA. The CDR3 covers 13 residues. The CDR3 is CASSGGYSYEQYF. CDR3 DNA sequence: TGTGCCAGCTCTGGCGGTTACTCCTACGAGCAGTACTTC. The whole variable domain, remainder taken from reference TRBV7-2 and TRBJ2-7, is GAGVSQSPSNKVTEKGKDVELRCDPISGHTALYWYRQSLGQGLEFLIYFQGNSAPDKSGLPSDRFSAERTGGSVSTLTIQRTQQEDSAVYLCASSGGYSYEQYFGPGTRLTVT.

The rearrangement uses TRBV4-1 and TRBJ1-5; 7 bases match TRBD1. V shed 2 bases, J shed 4 bases, and the junction held 5 bases outside the gene matches. The germline V gene has CDR1 MGHRA and CDR2 YSYEKL. The CDR3 consists of 15 residues. CDR3 DNA sequence: TGCGCCAGCAGCCAACCAGACAGGGAAAATCAGCCCCAGCATTTT. This sequence encodes CASSQPDRENQPQHF.

The genes are TRBV6-6 and TRBJ2-2; perhaps TRBD1 as D (6 bases). This CDR3 comprises 14 residues. Trimming took 4 bases from V and 7 from J, leaving 13 bases between them. Germline lookup yields CDR1 MNHNY and CDR2 SVGAGI (reference sequence). The CDR3 is CASSLLQGIGELFF. The DNA of the CDR3 is TGTGCCAGCAGTTTACTCCAGGGGATCGGGGAGCTGTTTTTT.

This clone was seen a few times. V gene TRBV2 combines with J gene TRBJ2-5; D ambiguous. V lost 3 bases to trimming and J lost 5 bases, with 10 bases between them. Germline CDR1 SNHLY, CDR2 FYNNEI. There are 13 residues in the CDR3. DNA for the CDR3: TGTGCCAGCAGTGATGTTAGCTCGGAGACCCAGTACTTC. Protein sequence: CASSDVSSETQYF.

This clone was found a few times. The V gene is TRBV30, the J gene TRBJ2-2; D remains unclear. Trimming shortened V by 5 bases and J by 0 bases, and 13 bases separated the two germline ends. Looked up from germline, CDR1 is GTSNPN and CDR2 is SVGIG (reference sequence). This CDR3 is 15 amino acids long. In nucleotides, the CDR3 is TGTGCCTGGCTTTTTGGCGGAGCGAACACCGGGGAGCTGTTTTTT. Protein: CAWLFGGANTGELFF.

The chain combines TRBV4-1 with TRBJ1-5; a possible D gene is TRBD1 (5 bases). Trimming removed 1 base from V and 2 bases from J, with 6 bases in between. The CDR3 runs 14 residues. Germline V lookup: CDR1 MGHRA, CDR2 YSYEKL. In DNA form, the CDR3 reads TGCGCCAGCAGCCAAGTAGGGGGCAATCAGCCCCAGCATTTT. This codes for CASSQVGGNQPQHF.

CDR3 nucleotide sequence: TGTGCCAGTACTTCCCCGGGGAAGAGCGCTGAAGCTTTCTTT. It encodes CASTSPGKSAEAFF. The rearrangement links TRBV19 to TRBJ1-1; D is undetermined. CDR3 length: 14 amino acids. Germline-derived CDR1 and CDR2 are LNHDA and SQIVND (reference sequence). V was pared by 7 bases and J by 6 bases, with 18 bases between.

This clone appeared a few times. The chain couples TRBV5-4 to TRBJ2-1; the match to TRBD2 covers 14 bases. The trim removed 4 bases at V and 0 bases at J, leaving 6 bases unmatched. CDR1 is SGHNT, CDR2 YYREEE, per germline (reference sequence). The CDR3 sequence is 18 residues long. The CDR3 nucleotides are TGTGCCAGCAGCACAGGGACTAGCGGGGGAAGCTCCTACAATGAGCAGTTCTTC. Translated: CASSTGTSGGSSYNEQFF. Full variable domain (remainder filled in from reference TRBV5-4 and TRBJ2-1): ETGVTQSPTHLIKTRGQQVTLRCSSQSGHNTVSWYQQALGQGPQFIFQYYREEENGRGNFPPRFSGLQFPNYSSELNVNALELDDSALYLCASSTGTSGGSSYNEQFFGPGTRLTVL.

DNA of the CDR3: TGTGCCAGCAGTTTGCAGGAGGCCAACGTCCTGACTTTC. This sequence encodes CASSLQEANVLTF. The V call is TRBV28, the J call TRBJ2-6; D not certain. V was shortened by 3 bases and J by 6 bases, with 6 bases between the two germline ends. This CDR3 spans 13 amino acids. Germline CDR1 is MDHEN and CDR2 is SYDVKM.

Notes on this clone: The sample holds other DNA sequences that translate to the same CDR3. The rearrangement joins TRBV5-1 to TRBJ2-1, with D perhaps matching TRBD2 (5 bases). Between the trimmed V and J ends, which lost 1 base and 5 bases, there was a span of 13 bases. This CDR3 contains 15 residues. Germline V gene data show CDR1 as SGHRS and CDR2 as YFSETQ. The CDR3 spells CASSLMGLEDNEQFF. The CDR3 nucleotides are TGCGCCAGCAGCTTGATGGGGTTGGAGGACAATGAGCAGTTCTTC.

This clone was seen only once. The V call is TRBV7-6, the J call TRBJ2-1; D is unclear. Per the germline V gene, CDR1 is SGHVS and CDR2 is FNYEAQ. There are 16 residues in the CDR3. The germline V and J ends were trimmed by 1 base and 0 bases, with 10 bases remaining between them. CDR3 nucleotides: TGTGCCAGCAGCTTAGTTGGTGGCAGCTCCTACAATGAGCAGTTCTTC. Its translation is CASSLVGGSSYNEQFF.

The V call is TRBV11-3, the J call TRBJ2-2; 7 positions match TRBD2. V lost 4 bases and J lost 7; bases outside the gene matches: 12. This CDR3 is built from 16 residues. Germline CDR1 is SGHNT and CDR2 is YENEEA. The chain's CDR3 is CASSSPRGSRGGELFF. CDR3 coding DNA: TGTGCCAGCAGCTCCCCACGCGGGAGTCGTGGCGGGGAGCTGTTTTTT.

There are a few counts of this clone. The genes are TRBV13 and TRBJ2-3, with 10 bases aligning to TRBD2. The CDR3 contains 19 residues. With 2 bases clipped from V and 2 bases from J, the junction kept 13 bases outside the gene matches. Germline V CDR1 and CDR2: PRHDT, FYEKMQ (reference sequence). CDR3 protein: CASSLIRLAGAGVTDTQYF. In DNA form, the CDR3 reads TGTGCCAGCAGCTTAATCCGGCTAGCGGGAGCAGGAGTCACAGATACGCAGTATTTT.

This clone was seen at least ten times. Other DNA sequences in this sample translate to the same CDR3. The chain recombines TRBV29-1 with TRBJ2-5; D is undetermined. Between the trimmed V and J ends, which lost 0 bases and 4 bases, there was a span of 3 bases. CDR1 and CDR2 (germline): SQVTM, ANQGSEA. The CDR3 totals 11 residues. The CDR3 sequence is CSVEDRETQYF. The CDR3 coding sequence is TGCAGCGTTGAAGATCGAGAGACCCAGTACTTC.

The rearrangement joins TRBV7-2 to TRBJ1-2, with 7 bases that match TRBD1. CDR3 size: 14 residues. Losses at the gene ends were 5 bases for V and 5 bases for J; bases not matched to a gene: 8. The germline gives CDR1 SGHTA, CDR2 FQGNSA. CDR3 in DNA: TGTGCCAGCAGCGGAGGGACAGCGATTTATGGCTACACCTTC. Translating it yields CASSGGTAIYGYTF.

The chain uses TRBV27 and TRBJ2-7, with D perhaps matching TRBD2 (5 bases). V dropped 1 base and J dropped 3 bases, with 10 bases sitting between them. Germline V gene data show CDR1 as MNHEY and CDR2 as SMNVEV (reference sequence). The CDR3 contains 14 residues. The CDR3 coding sequence is TGTGCCAGCAGTTTATTTGAGGGTTTCTACGAGCAGTACTTC. Protein product: CASSLFEGFYEQYF.

The V and J genes are TRBV5-4 and TRBJ1-4; maybe TRBD1 (6 bases). CDR3 length equals 15 residues. V lost 4 bases and J lost 2, with 12 bases in between. The germline gives CDR1 SGHNT, CDR2 YYREEE (reference sequence). The CDR3 reads CASSLEGDTNEKLFF. The CDR3 DNA is TGTGCCAGCAGCCTGGAGGGGGATACTAATGAAAAACTGTTTTTT.

This clone was counted a few times. The chain joins TRBV4-1 to TRBJ2-1; D may be TRBD2 (5 bases). Trimming took 0 bases from V and 16 from J, leaving 16 bases between them. CDR3 size: 13 residues. CDR1 is MGHRA, CDR2 YSYEKL, per germline. CDR3 nucleotide sequence: TGCGCCAGCAGCCAAGATCTCCTAGCTATTAGATTCTTC. The encoded protein is CASSQDLLAIRFF.

A few counts support this clone. The chain carries TRBV9 and TRBJ1-2, with a possible D match to TRBD1 (5 bases). This CDR3 contains 14 residues. Germline CDR1 reads SGDLS; CDR2 reads YYNGEE. Trimming removed 0 bases from V and 10 bases from J, with 16 bases in between. The CDR3 loop reads CASSVAGGDSAYTF. Written as DNA, the CDR3 is TGTGCCAGCAGCGTAGCTGGGGGGGATTCTGCCTACACCTTC.

This clone was counted between two and nine times. The rearrangement links TRBV5-6 to TRBJ2-1, with 13 bases fitting TRBD2. The CDR3 totals 16 residues. Germline V gene sequence: CDR1 SGHDT, CDR2 YYEEEE. The J segment lost 10 bases and the V segment lost 4 bases, leaving 11 bases of the junction unmatched. In DNA, the CDR3 is TGTGCCAGCAGCCCCTTACGGACTAGCGGGGGCGGGGAGCAGTTCTTC. This sequence encodes CASSPLRTSGGGEQFF.

This clone came up a few times. The gene calls are TRBV19 and TRBJ1-2, with a tentative D call TRBD1 (6 bases). CDR3 length: 13 residues. Per the germline V gene, CDR1 is LNHDA and CDR2 is SQIVND (reference sequence). V lost 6 bases, J lost 7 bases, and 15 bases lay in between. CDR3 coding DNA: TGTGCCAGTAGCCCAGGGGCCTTCTTTGGCTACACCTTC. Translation: CASSPGAFFGYTF.